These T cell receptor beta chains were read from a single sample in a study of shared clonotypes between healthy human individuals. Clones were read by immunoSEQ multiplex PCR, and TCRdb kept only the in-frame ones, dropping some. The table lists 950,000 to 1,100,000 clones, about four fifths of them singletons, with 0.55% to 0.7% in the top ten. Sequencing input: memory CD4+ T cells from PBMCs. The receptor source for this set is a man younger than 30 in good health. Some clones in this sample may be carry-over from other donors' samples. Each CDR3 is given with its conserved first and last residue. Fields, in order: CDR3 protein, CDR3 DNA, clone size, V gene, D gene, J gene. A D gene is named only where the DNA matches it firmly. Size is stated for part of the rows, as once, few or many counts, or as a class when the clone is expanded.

CDR3: CASSQEGTEAFF; DNA: TGTGCCAGCAGTCAGGAGGGCACTGAAGCTTTCTTT; size: .; V: TRBV11-2; D: .; J: TRBJ1-1
CDR3: CASSTWTGDGEQYF; DNA: TGCGCCAGCAGCACCTGGACTGGGGACGGAGAGCAGTACTTC; size: .; V: TRBV5-1; D: .; J: TRBJ2-7
CDR3: CASSKQGALYEQYF; DNA: TGTGCCAGCAGTAAACAGGGGGCTCTCTACGAGCAGTACTTC; size: .; V: TRBV28; D: TRBD1; J: TRBJ2-7
CDR3: CASSLRLTGTTDTQYF; DNA: TGTGCCAGCAGCCTGCGTTTGACAGGGACCACAGATACGCAGTATTTT; size: .; V: TRBV7-3; D: TRBD1; J: TRBJ2-3
CDR3: CASTGGRTGTDTQYF; DNA: TGTGCCAGCACTGGCGGGAGGACGGGCACAGATACGCAGTATTTT; size: .; V: TRBV6-1; D: TRBD2; J: TRBJ2-3
CDR3: CASSKAGGEKLFF; DNA: TGTGCCAGCAGTAAGGCAGGAGGCGAAAAACTGTTTTTT; size: .; V: TRBV25-1; D: .; J: TRBJ1-4
CDR3: CASSWGTGDSYEQYF; DNA: TGCGCCAGCAGCTGGGGGACAGGAGACTCCTACGAGCAGTACTTC; size: few; V: TRBV5-1; D: TRBD1; J: TRBJ2-7
CDR3: CASSPLSEQFF; DNA: TGTGCCAGCTCACCGTTGAGTGAGCAGTTCTTC; size: .; V: TRBV18; D: .; J: TRBJ2-1
CDR3: CASSQDGWYGYTF; DNA: TGTGCCAGCAGCCAGGACGGATGGTATGGCTACACCTTC; size: .; V: TRBV6-1; D: .; J: TRBJ1-2
CDR3: CASTEGLEFYEQYF; DNA: TGTGCCAGCACCGAAGGACTAGAATTCTACGAGCAGTACTTC; size: .; V: TRBV6-1; D: TRBD2; J: TRBJ2-7
CDR3: CASSLSGQGSTDTQYF; DNA: TGTGCCAGCAGTTTAAGCGGGCAGGGGTCCACAGATACGCAGTATTTT; size: few; V: TRBV27; D: .; J: TRBJ2-3
CDR3: CASRDRGNSYEQYF; DNA: TGTGCCAGCAGGGACAGGGGGAACTCCTACGAGCAGTACTTC; size: once; V: TRBV6-5; D: TRBD1; J: TRBJ2-7
CDR3: CASSQDGSGAQPQHF; DNA: TGCGCCAGCAGCCAAGATGGTTCAGGGGCTCAGCCCCAGCATTTT; size: once; V: TRBV4-1; D: .; J: TRBJ1-5
CDR3: CASSLELLNYGYTF; DNA: TGTGCCAGCAGCTTAGAGTTACTCAACTATGGCTACACCTTC; size: .; V: TRBV7-2; D: .; J: TRBJ1-2
CDR3: CASSGTGYGYTF; DNA: TGTGCCAGCAGTGGGACAGGCTATGGCTACACCTTC; size: .; V: TRBV28; D: TRBD1; J: TRBJ1-2
CDR3: CASSGSGGVGDYGYTF; DNA: TGTGCCAGCAGCGGATCAGGAGGGGTCGGGGACTATGGCTACACCTTC; size: .; V: TRBV6-6; D: .; J: TRBJ1-2
CDR3: CASRPQGANTGELFF; DNA: TGTGCCAGCAGGCCACAGGGGGCGAACACCGGGGAGCTGTTTTTT; size: .; V: TRBV14; D: TRBD1; J: TRBJ2-2
CDR3: CASSEAALAGVPWEQYF; DNA: TGTGCCAGCAGTGAAGCAGCGCTAGCGGGAGTCCCATGGGAGCAGTACTTC; size: .; V: TRBV6-1; D: TRBD2; J: TRBJ2-7
CDR3: CASSSRLAGGPEQFF; DNA: TGTGCCAGCAGCTCTCGACTAGCGGGAGGCCCTGAGCAGTTCTTC; size: once; V: TRBV9; D: TRBD2; J: TRBJ2-1
CDR3: CASSSIAGVSYEQYF; DNA: TGTGCCAGCAGCTCCATAGCGGGAGTCTCCTACGAGCAGTACTTC; size: many; V: TRBV11-2; D: TRBD2; J: TRBJ2-7
CDR3: CASSQVKAAGLGNQPQHF; DNA: TGTGCCAGCAGCCAAGTTAAGGCCGCGGGGTTAGGCAATCAGCCCCAGCATTTT; size: few; V: TRBV4-2; D: .; J: TRBJ1-5
CDR3: CASSYTGRLSRDTQYF; DNA: TGTGCCAGCAGCTATACGGGCCGTCTATCCAGAGATACGCAGTATTTT; size: .; V: TRBV5-6; D: .; J: TRBJ2-3
CDR3: CASSLGGTGRILFYGYTF; DNA: TGTGCCAGCTCCCTTGGGGGGACAGGTCGAATCTTGTTCTATGGCTACACCTTC; size: .; V: TRBV2; D: TRBD1; J: TRBJ1-2
CDR3: CASSPVIGRPFQETQYF; DNA: TGTGCCAGCAGTCCTGTCATCGGTCGACCGTTCCAAGAGACCCAGTACTTC; size: .; V: TRBV28; D: .; J: TRBJ2-5
CDR3: CASSWGLYTDTQYF; DNA: TGTGCCAGCAGCTGGGGACTTTACACAGATACGCAGTATTTT; size: .; V: TRBV11-1; D: .; J: TRBJ2-3
CDR3: CASSPRTGDTGELFF; DNA: TGTGCCAGCAGCCCGAGGACAGGGGACACCGGGGAGCTGTTTTTT; size: .; V: TRBV11-3; D: TRBD1; J: TRBJ2-2
CDR3: CASSLEPPEGRIMNTEAFF; DNA: TGTGCCAGCAGCTTAGAACCTCCGGAGGGACGGATCATGAACACTGAAGCTTTCTTT; size: .; V: TRBV7-6; D: .; J: TRBJ1-1
CDR3: CASGGRQGSYEQYF; DNA: TGTGCCAGTGGGGGGCGACAGGGGTCCTACGAGCAGTACTTC; size: few; V: TRBV6-6; D: TRBD1; J: TRBJ2-7
CDR3: CASSEAPRGLTEAFF; DNA: TGTGCCAGCAGTGAAGCGCCGAGGGGCTTGACTGAAGCTTTCTTT; size: .; V: TRBV6-1; D: .; J: TRBJ1-1
CDR3: CASRGTGDNSPLHF; DNA: TGTGCCAGCAGAGGGACAGGCGATAATTCACCCCTCCACTTT; size: .; V: TRBV2; D: TRBD1; J: TRBJ1-6
CDR3: CASSYLGTGRGEQYF; DNA: TGTGCCAGCAGTTACTTGGGGACTGGGAGAGGCGAGCAGTACTTC; size: .; V: TRBV6-5; D: .; J: TRBJ2-7